This T cell receptor beta chain was obtained from a study of CD8 T cells in Susac syndrome. When the RNA was reverse transcribed, random hexamers were used with an input of roughly 0.5 to 1 ug. In TCRdb, the immunoSEQ multiplex PCR reads were re-called with MiXCR into one record per CDR3 protein. Of 150,000 or so distinct CDR3 sequences in the sample, 90% to 97% were seen once. The ends lost 3 bases at V and 5 bases at J; junction bases unmatched: 8. CDR1 is SNHLY, CDR2 FYNNEI, per germline. The CDR3 is 16 amino acids. This sequence joins TRBV2 and TRBJ2-1; 9 positions match TRBD2. Sequencing input: CD4+ T cells from PBMCs. The sequence was collected from a human donor with Susac syndrome. Here the CDR3 reads CASSESLASGNNEQFF. The DNA for the CDR3 is TGTGCCAGCAGTGAGAGTTTGGCTAGCGGGAACAATGAGCAGTTCTTC.